Sequencing of this T cell receptor (beta chain) was carried out in a study of blood T cell repertoires in COVID-19. This CDR3 comprises 14 residues. Germline lookup yields CDR1 SGHDT and CDR2 YYEEEE. Trimming removed 4 bases from V and 0 bases from J, with 10 bases in between. TCRdb's table, derived via immunoSEQ multiplex PCR, lists solely in-frame clones and lacks some. Of 240,000 or so clones listed, approximately 84% are singletons. This clonotype originated in a woman aged 35 to 49 with acute COVID-19. The chain joins TRBV5-6 to TRBJ1-1; D is perhaps TRBD1 (5 bases). The sequenced sample was PBMCs or T cells enriched from blood (not recorded which). Here the CDR3 reads CASSQLTVNTEAFF. The CDR3, as DNA: TGTGCCAGCAGCCAATTGACAGTGAACACTGAAGCTTTCTTT.